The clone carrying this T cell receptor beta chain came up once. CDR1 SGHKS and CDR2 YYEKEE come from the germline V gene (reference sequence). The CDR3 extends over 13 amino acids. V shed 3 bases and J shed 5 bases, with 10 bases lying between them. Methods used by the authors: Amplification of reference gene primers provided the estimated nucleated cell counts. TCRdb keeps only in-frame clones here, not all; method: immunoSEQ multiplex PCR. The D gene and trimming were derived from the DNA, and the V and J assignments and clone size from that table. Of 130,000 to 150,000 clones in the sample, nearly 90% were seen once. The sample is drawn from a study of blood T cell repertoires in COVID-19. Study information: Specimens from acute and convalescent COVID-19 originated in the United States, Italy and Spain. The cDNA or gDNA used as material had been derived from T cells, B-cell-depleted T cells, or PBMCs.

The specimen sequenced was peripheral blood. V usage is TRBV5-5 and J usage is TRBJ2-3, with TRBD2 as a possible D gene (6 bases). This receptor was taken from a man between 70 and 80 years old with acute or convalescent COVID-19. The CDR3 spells CASSWDLRDTQYF. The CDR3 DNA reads TGTGCCAGCAGCTGGGACTTACGAGATACGCAGTATTTT.